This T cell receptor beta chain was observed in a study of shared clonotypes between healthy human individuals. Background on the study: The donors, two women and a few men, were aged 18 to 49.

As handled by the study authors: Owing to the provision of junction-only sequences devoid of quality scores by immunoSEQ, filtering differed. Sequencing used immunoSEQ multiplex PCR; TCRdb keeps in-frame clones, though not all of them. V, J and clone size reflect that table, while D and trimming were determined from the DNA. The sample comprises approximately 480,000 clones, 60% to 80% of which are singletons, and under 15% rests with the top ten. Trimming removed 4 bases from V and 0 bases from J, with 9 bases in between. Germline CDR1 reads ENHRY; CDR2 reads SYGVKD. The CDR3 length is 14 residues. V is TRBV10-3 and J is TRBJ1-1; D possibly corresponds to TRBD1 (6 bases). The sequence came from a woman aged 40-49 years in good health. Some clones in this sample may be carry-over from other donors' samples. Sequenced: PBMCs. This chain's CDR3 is CAISGGGLNTEAFF. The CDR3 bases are TGTGCCATCAGTGGGGGGGGGCTGAACACTGAAGCTTTCTTT.